This record looks at one TCR beta chain sequence and its context. Its antigen is currently not known. Base qualities were left out, and no much larger clone turns up one base away. CDR1 LNHDA and CDR2 SQIVND were looked up in the germline V gene (reference sequence). V is clipped by 5 bases and J by 7 bases, and the sequence between their germline boundaries is 10 bases long. From the cysteine through the phenylalanine, the CDR3 covers 12 amino acids. The sequence is cut down to CDR3 DNA, 36 bases in frame from base 1. This sample was taken from a study of blood T cell repertoires in COVID-19 (dated by TCRdb to 2018 to 2020). Regarding the study in general: Samples covering the acute and convalescent phases of COVID-19 were provided by collaborators in the United States, Italy and Spain. Where HLA class I and class II types were available, the types were taken from metadata supplied by the sample provider, not from assay-based typing. The prospective study material was composed of cDNA or gDNA derived from T cells, B-cell-depleted T cells, or PBMCs. The dataset comprised deeply sampled blood TCRbeta repertoires from subjects exposed to, actively infected with, or recovered from COVID-19. A de-identified subject ID, COVID-19 status, age in years and sex were almost always included in the sample metadata. The samples were drawn from the first 160 participants of the ongoing ImmuneRACE study and from about 1,200 subjects provided by 6 global collaborators. The repertoires were released in a freely available public database intended as a resource for research on the immune response to SARS-CoV-2.

Another Seattle source contributed samples from volunteer blood donors who had recovered from COVID-19. Whole blood was collected in K2EDTA tubes by collaborating institutions according to the institutions' own protocols. Collaborator samples were shipped for TCRbeta analysis as frozen whole blood, isolated PBMCs, or DNA extracted from either sample type. TCRbeta CDR3 regions were amplified from genomic DNA by means of the immunoSEQ Assay, a bias-controlled multiplex PCR. As for how the authors treated the data: The number of nucleated cells in each sample was estimated from the amplification of reference gene primers within the assay. To quantify the absolute abundance of each unique TCRbeta CDR3 rearrangement, sequence reads were collapsed and filtered. Productive Simpson clonality was computed per sample as the square root of Simpson's diversity index over productive rearrangements. In its TCRdb copy, this immuneACCESS table keeps in-frame sequences only and misses some clones. Where compared with another copy, unresolved V genes explain less than half of these, and the others have no known cause. From that table come the V and J calls and clone size; the DNA was used to work out D and trimming. Across this sample there are approximately 210,000 clones, with 70% to 90% seen only once. The ten biggest clones cover about 6.6% of the sample.

The paper as a whole reports these results and caveats: The amount of clinical and demographic metadata varied by source and participant and was provided uncurated.

The sequence joins TRBV19 to TRBJ2-3, and the D gene may be TRBD2, 6 bases matching. Sequencing was done on a sample of peripheral blood. The origin of this receptor is a woman between 35 and 50 years old who had recovered from COVID-19. The bases are TGTGCCAGTAGTCTGGACTATTATACGCAGTATTTT. It encodes CASSLDYYTQYF.